This paragraph covers one T cell receptor (beta chain) sequence. The antigen is undetermined. This entry belongs to a study of Tregs in tolerant kidney transplant recipients. Whole-study findings and limits: In tolerant patients, donor-specific Tregs outgrew total Tregs, suggesting antigen-driven expansion. Expanding Tregs on activated donor B cells appeared to best identify donor-specific TCRbeta clones. Validation in larger populations is needed because few patients were studied.

The CDR3 has 17 residues. V was pared by 0 bases and J by 9 bases, with 15 bases of the junction left unmatched. CDR1 SGDLS and CDR2 YYNGEE come from the germline V gene. Produced via immunoSEQ multiplex PCR; TCRdb's table is partial and in-frame only. The sample lists over 60,000 clones; less than 90% were seen once. Sequenced material: CD4+ T cells from blood, taken before the transplant. The sequence was collected from a human donor who received a combined kidney and bone marrow transplant. The chain is built from TRBV9 and TRBJ2-1, with TRBD2 matching 7 bases. The CDR3 DNA sequence: TGTGCCAGCAGCGTAGGCCCTCGTAGCGGGCGTAACTCTGAGCAGTTCTTC. It yields the protein CASSVGPRSGRNSEQFF.